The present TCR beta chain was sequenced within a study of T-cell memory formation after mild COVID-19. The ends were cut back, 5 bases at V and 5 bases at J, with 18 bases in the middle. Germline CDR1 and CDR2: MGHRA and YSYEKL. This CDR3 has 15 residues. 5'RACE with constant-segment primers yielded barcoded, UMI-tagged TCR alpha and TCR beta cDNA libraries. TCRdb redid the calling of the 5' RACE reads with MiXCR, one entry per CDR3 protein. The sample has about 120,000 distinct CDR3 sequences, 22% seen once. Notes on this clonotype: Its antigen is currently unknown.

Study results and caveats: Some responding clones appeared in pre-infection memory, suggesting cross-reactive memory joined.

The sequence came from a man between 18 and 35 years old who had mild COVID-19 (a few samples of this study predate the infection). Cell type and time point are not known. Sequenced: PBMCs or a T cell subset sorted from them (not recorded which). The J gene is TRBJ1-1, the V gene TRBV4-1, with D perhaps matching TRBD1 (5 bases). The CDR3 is CASSGRVGVGTEAFF. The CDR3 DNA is TGCGCCAGCAGCGGAAGAGTAGGGGTCGGGACTGAAGCTTTCTTT.